One and the same sample provided the 3 T cell receptor beta chains below, sequenced in a study of blood T cell repertoires in COVID-19. Some clones are missing from TCRdb's copy, which holds only in-frame ones; the method was immunoSEQ multiplex PCR. The table shows 250,000 to 300,000 clones, with around 78% occurring only once. The sequenced sample was peripheral blood. All receptors come from a man in his sixties who had recovered from COVID-19.

This clone was observed a handful of times. The V gene is TRBV4-1, the J gene TRBJ2-2; tentative D call: TRBD1 (6 bases). V was clipped by 3 bases and J by 1 base, with 12 bases between them. From germline, CDR1 is MGHRA and CDR2 YSYEKL. This CDR3 has 16 amino acids. CDR3 region: CASSHHQGLNTGELFF. Here the CDR3 DNA reads TGCGCCAGCAGCCACCATCAGGGGCTGAACACCGGGGAGCTGTTTTTT.

The chain has TRBV6-5 and TRBJ1-6; a weak D match, TRBD1 (6 bases). Germline V CDR1 and CDR2: MNHEY, SVGAGI. V shed 7 bases and J shed 5 bases, with 12 bases lying between them. This CDR3 is built from 14 residues. The CDR3 DNA follows: TGTGCCAGCACTCCTACAGGGAATAATTCACCCCTCCACTTT. As protein: CASTPTGNNSPLHF.

Turning to this clone: This specimen includes other DNA sequences encoding the same CDR3. The chain has TRBV3-1 (or the pseudogene TRBV3-2) and TRBJ2-7; no reliable D call. The V gene's germline CDR1 is LGHDT and CDR2 YNNKEL (reference sequence). Trimming shortened V by 0 bases and J by 2 bases, and 8 bases separated the two germline ends. CDR3 length equals 14 residues. This CDR3 reads CASSQDLLAYEQYF. CDR3 bases: TGTGCCAGCAGCCAAGATCTTCTCGCCTACGAGCAGTACTTC.